The sample holds a few counts of the clone carrying this T cell receptor beta chain. Germline V gene lookup returns CDR1 SGHVS and CDR2 FQNEAQ. The J segment lost 0 bases and the V segment lost 6 bases, leaving 14 bases of the junction unmatched. This CDR3 has 17 amino acids. The investigators amplified TCR beta CDR3 regions from RNA transcripts. Researchers ran a first-round RT-PCR on the TCR CDR3 using the HTBI primer set. TCRdb independently ran MiXCR on the multiplex PCR reads; one entry per CDR3 protein. This sample has more than 450,000 distinct CDR3 sequences, with 20% found just once. This specimen comes from a study of T cells in Graves' hyperthyroidism and ophthalmopathy. Turning to the study itself: Staff took peripheral blood when the initial diagnosis was made, before any treatment began.

Uncontrolled infection, other autoimmune disease, pregnancy or lactation disqualified patients from enrolment. The TCR originated in a man aged 35-49 years with Graves' ophthalmopathy. The chain combines TRBV7-8 with TRBJ2-7, with TRBD1 identical over 7 bases. The sample comprised blood. The CDR3, as DNA: TGTGCCAGCAGTTCGCGACAGGGAGAACCCAGCTCCTACGAGCAGTACTTC. Its protein product is CASSSRQGEPSSYEQYF.